The present T cell receptor (beta chain) was sequenced within a study of T cells expressing NK-cell markers. Reprocessing the 5' RACE reads, TCRdb reports a single entry for every CDR3 protein and omits DNA. The sample is made up of under 500,000 distinct CDR3 sequences, and the top ten hold 7.3% of it. From germline, CDR1 is MNHEY and CDR2 SMNVEV (reference sequence). The CDR3 has 16 residues. Sequencing used blood T cells: a sorted CD56 or NKG2C T cell subset, CD4+ or CD8+ T cells, or bulk PBMC T cells (not recorded which). This sequence was found in a woman aged 18 to 69 in good health. This chain joins TRBV27 and TRBJ2-3; the TCRdb call, TRBD1, lacks DNA for checking. Here the CDR3 reads CASSPMDVGKGDTQYF.